This entry concerns a single T cell receptor (beta chain). The target antigen is unknown. The donors were all Caucasian adults (living in Nashville, Tennessee). Germline CDR1 and CDR2: SNHLY and FYNNEI. This CDR3 has 14 amino acids. J lost 5 bases, V lost 6 bases, and 5 bases had no gene match. Sorted-subset replicate PCRs used around 200 ng DNA, about 30,000 T cell genomes. Using immunoSEQ multiplex PCR, the repertoire was profiled, and TCRdb retains in-frame clones only, with some absent. The profile shows some 2,500,000 clones, approximately 93% of them singletons. The data were taken from a study of shared clonotypes between healthy human individuals. General study results and limits: Deeper or shallower sequencing was expected to change how clonotypes are shared among donors. The study found lower generation probabilities in non-shared clonotypes than in those shared by all four donors.

This chain connects TRBV2 to TRBJ1-5; the match to TRBD1 covers 9 bases. The sequencing input was naive CD4+ T cells from PBMCs. As to subset: CD45RA+ positively selected. This clonotype was obtained from a man in his late teens or twenties in good health. Some clones in this sample may be carry-over from other donors' samples. The CDR3 protein is CASRDDRGYQPQHF. CDR3 bases: TGTGCCAGCAGAGATGACAGGGGGTATCAGCCCCAGCATTTT.